Presented here are 29 T cell receptor beta chains from one specimen sequenced in a study of blood T cells in healthy people across ages. Using a J-beta primer mix together with a sample-barcoded 5' primer, a second PCR was run for about 7 to 12 cycles. Via MiXCR, TCRdb re-called the 5' RACE reads, giving one row per CDR3 protein. The sample records some 290,000 distinct CDR3 sequences, about 25% being singletons. The material sequenced was blood. The receptor set was obtained from a woman aged 70 to 79 in good health.

The table lists this clonotype with a few counts. This chain uses TRBV12-3 or TRBV12-4 with TRBJ1-1, with D unresolved. Trimming shortened V by 5 bases and J by 1 base, and 11 bases separated the two germline ends. This CDR3 comprises 14 residues. CDR3 in amino acids: CASSPGQPNTEAFF. CDR3 nucleotides: TGTGCCAGCAGTCCCGGGCAGCCGAACACTGAAGCTTTCTTT.

The sample holds a few counts of this clonotype. The chain joins TRBV7-9 to TRBJ1-1; D is uncertain. V was pared by 5 bases and J by 4 bases, with 20 bases between. The CDR3 length is 16 residues. CDR1 and CDR2 from the germline V gene are SEHNR and FQNEAQ (reference sequence). The CDR3 spells CASSPRRGPRFTEAFF. In DNA form, the CDR3 reads TGTGCCAGCAGCCCACGCAGAGGGCCTCGGTTCACTGAAGCTTTCTTT. Complete variable domain (other parts from reference TRBV7-9 and TRBJ1-1): DTGVSQNPRHKITKRGQNVTFRCDPISEHNRLYWYRQTLGQGPEFLTYFQNEAQLEKSRLLSDRFSAERPKGSFSTLEIQRTEQGDSAMYLCASSPRRGPRFTEAFFGQGTRLTVV.

This clonotype turned up a few times. This sequence joins TRBV5-1 and TRBJ1-1; no clear D. V lost 5 bases and J 3 bases, leaving 11 bases between the germline ends. In germline, CDR1 is SGHRS, CDR2 YFSETQ. CDR3 size: 13 residues. The CDR3 nucleotides read TGCGCCAGCAGTGTGATGAGGGACACTGAAGCTTTCTTT. Protein sequence: CASSVMRDTEAFF.

This sequence joins TRBV28 and TRBJ2-7; weak D call: TRBD1 (7 bases). This CDR3 is 15 amino acids long. The germline V gene encodes CDR1 MDHEN and CDR2 SYDVKM. Trimming left V 2 bases short and J 1 base short, with 12 bases between. The CDR3 region is CASSLAAGGSYEQYF. The CDR3 nucleotides read TGTGCCAGCAGTTTAGCCGCAGGGGGGTCCTACGAGCAGTACTTC.

This clonotype showed up just a few times. The chain couples TRBV12-3 or TRBV12-4 to TRBJ2-5; D is perhaps TRBD1 or TRBD2 (6 bases each). The DNA matches TRBJ2-1 better at its end, which makes the J call doubtful. This CDR3 contains 15 residues. CDR3 residues: CASSPDQQGGDEQFF. The CDR3 DNA reads as TGTGCCAGCAGCCCGGATCAACAGGGAGGAGATGAGCAGTTCTTC.

This clonotype was counted only a few times. The chain has TRBV4-1 and TRBJ1-2; no firm D call. Germline assignment: CDR1 MGHRA and CDR2 YSYEKL. CDR3 size: 16 residues. V shed 0 bases and J shed 2 bases, with 13 bases lying between them. As DNA, the CDR3 is TGCGCCAGCAGCCAAGATGCCCAACCCACCAACTATGGCTACACCTTC. It codes for CASSQDAQPTNYGYTF.

In its sample, this clonotype was seen many times. This chain connects TRBV7-2 to TRBJ2-1, with TRBD2 matching over 9 bases. V was clipped by 5 bases and J by 7 bases; unmatched bases: 12. CDR3 length equals 16 residues. Per germline, CDR1 SGHTA and CDR2 FQGNSA. This CDR3 is CASSPTGGRASNEQFF. The CDR3 DNA follows: TGTGCCAGCAGCCCCACGGGCGGGAGGGCCTCAAATGAGCAGTTCTTC.

This chain connects TRBV6-1 to TRBJ2-1; perhaps TRBD1 as D (5 bases). The CDR3 is 14 residues long. V gave up 7 bases and J gave up 2 bases, with 12 bases separating them. Germline CDR1 is MNHNS and CDR2 is SASEGT. The CDR3 reads CASIQERTYNEQFF. CDR3 DNA: TGTGCCAGCATACAGGAGAGGACCTACAATGAGCAGTTCTTC.

For this clonotype: This could be a read error, since a much larger clone is one nucleotide away. The CDR3 DNA is TGTGCCAGCGGTCAAATGCTCCCCCTACAGGGGCCCCACAATGAGCAGTTCTTC. Amino acids: CASGQMLPLQGPHNEQFF. V is TRBV12-3 or TRBV12-4 and J is TRBJ2-1; 7 bases map to TRBD1. Trimming at V came to 8 bases and at J to 5 bases, leaving 21 bases not matched to a gene. CDR3 size: 18 residues.

The chain links TRBV9 to TRBJ2-5; D remains ambiguous. V lost 0 bases and J lost 2, with 11 bases in between. CDR3 size: 15 residues. CDR1 is SGDLS and CDR2 is YYNGEE in the germline V gene. The CDR3 sequence is CASSVASGRQETQYF. In DNA, the CDR3 is TGTGCCAGCAGCGTAGCTTCCGGGCGGCAAGAGACCCAGTACTTC.

The gene calls are TRBV7-8 and TRBJ2-7; 9 nucleotides agree with TRBD1. In germline, CDR1 is SGHVS, CDR2 FQNEAQ. The CDR3 is 14 residues long. V was clipped by 7 bases and J by 0 bases; unmatched bases: 4. The CDR3 spells CASTDRGPSYEQYF. The CDR3 DNA reads TGTGCCAGCACGGACAGGGGCCCCTCCTACGAGCAGTACTTC.

The chain has TRBV4-1 and TRBJ2-7, with D maybe TRBD1 (6 bases). CDR3 length: 20 amino acids. The germline CDR1 and CDR2 sequences are MGHRA and YSYEKL. The V end was cut by 0 bases, the J end by 4 bases, with 28 bases between. CDR3 sequence reads: CASSQDRILPGQSYSYEQYF. The CDR3, as DNA: TGCGCCAGCAGCCAAGATCGGATACTCCCGGGACAATCCTATTCTTACGAGCAGTACTTC.

This clonotype turned up a few times. This chain joins TRBV20-1 and TRBJ2-3; 7 nucleotides agree with TRBD2. The germline gives CDR1 DFQATT, CDR2 SNEGSKA (reference sequence). This CDR3 has 15 residues. Trimming at V came to 6 bases and at J to 0 bases, leaving 9 bases not matched to a gene. The CDR3 bases are TGCAGTGCAAAAAGTCCTAGCGGTAGCACAGATACGCAGTATTTT. Amino acids: CSAKSPSGSTDTQYF.

The J gene is TRBJ1-2, the V gene TRBV20-1, with 12 bases identical to TRBD1. The CDR3 is made up of 13 amino acids. The germline V gene has CDR1 DFQATT and CDR2 SNEGSKA (reference sequence). V shed 5 bases, J shed 7 bases, and the junction held 5 bases outside the gene matches. The CDR3 sequence is CSAPGQGALGYTF. Here the CDR3 DNA reads TGCAGTGCTCCGGGACAGGGGGCTCTTGGCTACACCTTC.

This clonotype was seen a handful of times. This CDR3 is CASSQSSYNEQFF. CDR3 DNA: TGTGCCAGCAGCCAAAGCTCCTACAATGAGCAGTTCTTC. V and J are TRBV7-2 and TRBJ2-1; D is unresolved. Germline lookup yields CDR1 SGHTA and CDR2 FQGNSA. This CDR3 has 13 residues. V was shortened by 5 bases and J by 0 bases, with 5 bases between the two germline ends.

Worth noting for this clonotype: An end of the junction does not agree with germline; a read error may underlie this. The V call is TRBV7-2, the J call TRBJ2-4, with 9 bases matching TRBD1. CDR3 length: 13 residues. Germline V gene sequence: CDR1 SGHTA, CDR2 FQGNSA. The CDR3 region has the DNA TGCGCCAGCAGGGACAGGGCCAAAAACACTCAGTACTTC. This gives the protein CASRDRAKNTQYF.

This clonotype has just a few counts. The J gene is TRBJ2-5, the V gene TRBV7-6, with 10 bases matching TRBD1. Germline V lookup: CDR1 SGHVS, CDR2 FNYEAQ. There are 15 residues in the CDR3. With 2 bases clipped from V and 3 bases from J, the junction kept 3 bases outside the gene matches. The CDR3 reads CASSLPTGGKETQYF. CDR3 DNA sequence: TGTGCCAGCAGCTTACCGACAGGGGGCAAAGAGACCCAGTACTTC.

The V and J genes are TRBV5-4 and TRBJ1-1, with D maybe TRBD1 (6 bases). This CDR3 has 13 amino acids. Trimming cost V 4 bases and J 3 bases, with 10 bases left between them. Germline V gene sequence: CDR1 SGHNT, CDR2 YYREEE (reference sequence). CDR3 sequence (DNA): TGTGCCAGCAGCGTGGACAGACACACTGAAGCTTTCTTT. This sequence encodes CASSVDRHTEAFF.

The chain links TRBV7-2 to TRBJ2-5; D is perhaps TRBD2 (5 bases). The CDR3 is 14 residues long. The germline V and J ends were trimmed by 0 bases and 5 bases, with 10 bases remaining between them. Germline loops: CDR1 SGHTA, CDR2 FQGNSA. CDR3 DNA sequence: TGTGCCAGCAGCTTAGCCGGGGTCGGGGAGACCCAGTACTTC. Its translation is CASSLAGVGETQYF.

This clonotype showed up just a few times. This rearrangement joins TRBV3-1 to TRBJ2-1, with TRBD2 matching 10 bases. V shed 1 base and J 0 bases; nucleotides not matched to a gene: 3. The CDR3 has 17 residues. Germline CDR1 is LGHDT and CDR2 is YNNKEL (reference sequence). CDR3 DNA: TGTGCCAGCAGCCAAGGGGCTAGCGGGAGCTCCTACAATGAGCAGTTCTTC. Its protein product is CASSQGASGSSYNEQFF.

This clonotype was counted between two and nine times. The rearrangement joins TRBV20-1 to TRBJ2-7; possible D gene TRBD2, 6 bases. This CDR3 is built from 15 residues. V was clipped by 4 bases and J by 2 bases, with 18 bases between them. In germline, CDR1 is DFQATT, CDR2 SNEGSKA (reference sequence). DNA of the CDR3: TGCAGTGCTAATTCGGGCGGGAATCACCCCTACGAGCAGTACTTC. Translating it yields CSANSGGNHPYEQYF.

The genes are TRBV20-1 and TRBJ2-5; D tentatively fits TRBD1 or TRBD2 (5 bases each). Between the trimmed V and J ends, which lost 4 bases and 5 bases, there was a span of 14 bases. Germline CDR1 and CDR2: DFQATT and SNEGSKA (reference sequence). CDR3 size: 13 residues. The CDR3 loop is CSATPGAGETQYF. The CDR3, as DNA: TGCAGTGCTACCCCCGGGGCCGGGGAGACCCAGTACTTC.

The rearrangement links TRBV19 to TRBJ1-2; perhaps TRBD1 as D (5 bases). This CDR3 contains 14 residues. From germline, CDR1 is LNHDA and CDR2 SQIVND (reference sequence). The germline V and J ends were trimmed by 4 bases and 5 bases, with 14 bases remaining between them. In DNA, the CDR3 is TGTGCCAGTAGTACCGCCGGGACGGAATATGGCTACACCTTC. It yields the protein CASSTAGTEYGYTF.

The CDR3 spells CASSPGFEKLFF. For the CDR3, the DNA is TGTGCCAGCAGTCCAGGTTTTGAAAAACTGTTTTTT. V and J are TRBV12-3 or TRBV12-4 and TRBJ1-4; D ambiguous. V lost 5 bases and J 7 bases, leaving 8 bases between the germline ends. This CDR3 is 12 amino acids long.

This clonotype came up a few times. J is TRBJ2-7 and V is TRBV28; TRBD1 might be the D (5 bases). In germline, CDR1 is MDHEN, CDR2 SYDVKM. V lost 8 bases and J 7 bases, leaving 21 bases between the germline ends. The CDR3 totals 14 residues. The CDR3 sequence: CASAVYRSGREQYF. DNA for the CDR3: TGTGCCAGCGCAGTTTATAGGTCAGGGCGAGAGCAGTACTTC.

The chain combines TRBV5-1 with TRBJ1-2; D is possibly TRBD1 (6 bases). V gave up 4 bases and J gave up 6 bases, with 13 bases separating them. The germline V gene encodes CDR1 SGHRS and CDR2 YFSETQ. CDR3 length: 13 amino acids. CDR3 loop: CASSPGGGHGYTF. The CDR3 nucleotides read TGCGCCAGCAGCCCCGGAGGGGGGCATGGCTACACCTTC.

The chain links TRBV7-3 to TRBJ2-5; weak D call: TRBD2 (6 bases). With the DNA end fitting TRBJ2-1 better, the J assignment may be wrong. Germline V gene data show CDR1 as SGHTA and CDR2 as FQGTGA. The CDR3 runs 14 residues. The chain's CDR3 is CASSSPGEGDEQFF. DNA for the CDR3: TGTGCCAGCAGCAGTCCGGGAGAAGGAGATGAGCAGTTCTTC.

The V gene is TRBV28, the J gene TRBJ1-6, with D possibly matching TRBD1 (5 bases). The CDR3 has 17 amino acids. V was pared by 6 bases and J by 0 bases, with 15 bases between. The V gene's germline CDR1 is MDHEN and CDR2 SYDVKM. The CDR3 nucleotides read TGTGCCAGCAGACCCCGGGGGATGAGCTCCTATAATTCACCCCTCCACTTT. As protein: CASRPRGMSSYNSPLHF. Drawing the rest from reference TRBV28 and TRBJ1-6, the complete variable domain is DVKVTQSSRYLVKRTGEKVFLECVQDMDHENMFWYRQDPGLGLRLIYFSYDVKMKEKGDIPEGYSVSREKKERFSLILESASTNQTSMYLCASRPRGMSSYNSPLHFGNGTRLTVT.

The genes are TRBV5-6 and TRBJ1-5, with TRBD1 as a possible D gene (5 bases). CDR1 is SGHDT, CDR2 YYEEEE, per germline. V shed 4 bases and J shed 7 bases, with 9 bases lying between them. The CDR3 totals 12 residues. CDR3 nucleotides: TGTGCCAGCAGCCGGGGCGGACAGCCCCAGCATTTT. This sequence encodes CASSRGGQPQHF.